This T cell receptor (beta chain) was obtained from a study of T-cell memory formation after mild COVID-19. The CDR3 length is 17 residues. Trimming took off 3 bases at V and 4 bases at J, with 21 bases between the two ends. Germline lookup yields CDR1 MGHRA and CDR2 YSYEKL. Ten or more counts support this clonotype. TCRdb recomputed calls from the 5' RACE reads with MiXCR, one row per CDR3 protein. The table includes 250,000 to 350,000 distinct CDR3 sequences, about a sixth detected once. The clonotype comes from a man younger than 35 who had mild COVID-19 (a few samples of this study predate the infection). Cell type and time point are not known. Sequencing input: PBMCs or a T cell subset sorted from them (not recorded which). This chain connects TRBV4-1 to TRBJ1-1; D is possibly TRBD1 (5 bases). In DNA form, the CDR3 reads TGCGCCAGCAGCCACCTTAAGGCGGGCCATGGGGCCACTGAAGCTTTCTTT. Translation gives CASSHLKAGHGATEAFF.